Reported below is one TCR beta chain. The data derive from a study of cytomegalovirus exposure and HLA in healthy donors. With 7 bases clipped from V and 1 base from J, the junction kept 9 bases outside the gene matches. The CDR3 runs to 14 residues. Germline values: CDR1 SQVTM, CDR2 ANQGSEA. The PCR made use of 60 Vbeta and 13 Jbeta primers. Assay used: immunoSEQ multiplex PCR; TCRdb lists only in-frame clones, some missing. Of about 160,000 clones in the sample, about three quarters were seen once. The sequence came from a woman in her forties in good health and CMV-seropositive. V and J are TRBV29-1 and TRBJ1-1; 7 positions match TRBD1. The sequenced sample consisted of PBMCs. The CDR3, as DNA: TGCAGCGCCGTGACAGGGAGAGCGAACACTGAAGCTTTCTTT. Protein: CSAVTGRANTEAFF. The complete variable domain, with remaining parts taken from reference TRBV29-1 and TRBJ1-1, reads SAVISQKPSRDICQRGTSLTIQCQVDSQVTMMFWYRQQPGQSLTLIATANQGSEATYESGFVIDKFPISRPNLTFSTLTVSNMSPEDSSIYLCSAVTGRANTEAFFGQGTRLTVV.